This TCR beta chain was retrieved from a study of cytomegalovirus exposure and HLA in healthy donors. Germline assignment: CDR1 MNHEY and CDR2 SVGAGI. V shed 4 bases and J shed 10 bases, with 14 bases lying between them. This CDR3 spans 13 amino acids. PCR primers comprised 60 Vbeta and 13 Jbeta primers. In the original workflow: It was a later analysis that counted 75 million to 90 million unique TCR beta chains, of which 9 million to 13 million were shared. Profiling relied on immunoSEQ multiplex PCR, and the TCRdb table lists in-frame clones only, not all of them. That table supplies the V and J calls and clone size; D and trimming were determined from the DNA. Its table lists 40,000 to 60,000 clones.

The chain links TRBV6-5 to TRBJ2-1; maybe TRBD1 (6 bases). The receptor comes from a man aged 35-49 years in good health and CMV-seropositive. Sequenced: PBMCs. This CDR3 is CASSFDRQMEQFF. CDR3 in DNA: TGTGCCAGCAGTTTTGACAGGCAAATGGAGCAGTTCTTC.